A selection of T cell receptor beta chains follows, all from one sample in a study of blood T cells in healthy people across ages. One entry per CDR3 protein, called by TCRdb with MiXCR from the 5' RACE reads. Among around 1,100,000 distinct CDR3 sequences listed, roughly two fifths were seen once. The sample was blood. Receptor source: a man aged 18 to 30 in good health. Both conserved end residues are part of each CDR3. A D gene is named only where the DNA matches it firmly. Size tells how often a clone was seen (once, few, many) or the class of an expanded clone, and some rows leave it out.

clone size	J gene	V gene	D gene	CDR3 protein	CDR3 DNA
NA	TRBJ1-3	TRBV12-5	NA	CASGLITAGNTIYF	TGTGCTAGTGGTTTGATAACAGCTGGAAACACCATATATTTT
many	TRBJ2-1	TRBV13	NA	CASSLGGSNEQFF	TGTGCCAGCAGTTTAGGGGGTTCCAATGAGCAGTTCTTC
few	TRBJ1-1	TRBV7-9	NA	CASSLTSPEAFF	TGTGCCAGCAGCTTAACATCCCCTGAAGCTTTCTTT
few	TRBJ2-3	TRBV6-2/TRBV6-3	NA	CASSHVAQRRVTTDTQYF	TGTGCCAGCAGTCACGTCGCCCAACGGAGGGTCACCACAGATACGCAGTATTTT
NA	TRBJ2-1	TRBV20-1	NA	CSARDPAYYNEQFF	TGCAGTGCTAGAGATCCCGCGTACTACAATGAGCAGTTCTTC
few	TRBJ1-1	TRBV7-9	TRBD1	CASSPSGGQNTEAFF	TGTGCCAGCAGCCCCTCAGGGGGCCAGAACACTGAAGCTTTCTTT
few	TRBJ1-5	TRBV4-1	NA	CASSQPRQPNQPQHF	TGCGCCAGCAGCCAGCCCCGACAGCCCAATCAGCCCCAGCATTTT
few	TRBJ2-1	TRBV20-1	NA	CSASLPAGFYNEQFF	TGCAGTGCTAGTTTACCAGCGGGCTTTTACAATGAGCAGTTCTTC
NA	TRBJ2-2	TRBV7-2	NA	CAGRKDSSNTGELFF	TGTGCCGGACGGAAGGACAGTTCGAACACCGGGGAGCTGTTTTTT
few	TRBJ1-6	TRBV20-1	NA	CSAPDRQNSPLHF	TGCAGTGCTCCAGACAGACAGAATTCACCCCTCCACTTT
NA	TRBJ2-7	TRBV20-1	TRBD2	CSAQRAGVNYEQYF	TGCAGTGCCCAGAGGGCGGGGGTTAACTACGAGCAGTACTTC
NA	TRBJ2-1	TRBV5-1	NA	CASSLLPGRNEQFF	TGCGCCAGCAGCTTGCTACCGGGGAGGAATGAGCAGTTCTTC
NA	TRBJ1-2	TRBV5-6	TRBD1	CASSLFGQGAGGYTF	TGTGCCAGCAGCTTATTCGGACAGGGGGCTGGTGGCTACACCTTC
NA	TRBJ2-1	TRBV7-9	NA	CASSSGLVETQFF	TGTGCCAGCAGCTCGGGACTGGTTGAGACCCAGTTCTTC
few	TRBJ1-5	TRBV20-1	NA	CSGSGPNQPQHF	TGCAGTGGTAGCGGCCCTAATCAGCCCCAGCATTTT
NA	TRBJ1-1	TRBV20-1	NA	CRAWTANTEAFF	TGCCGTGCCTGGACGGCGAACACTGAAGCTTTCTTT
NA	TRBJ2-2	TRBV6-5	NA	CASSFSSTDVSLNGELFF	TGTGCCAGCAGTTTTTCTTCGACAGACGTTTCATTGAACGGGGAGCTGTTTTTT
NA	TRBJ1-2	TRBV20-1	NA	CSASPRGHNYGYTF	TGCAGTGCTAGCCCCCGGGGGCACAACTATGGCTACACCTTC
many	TRBJ2-1	TRBV29-1	NA	CSVDQGYNEQFF	TGCAGCGTTGATCAGGGTTACAATGAGCAGTTCTTC
NA	TRBJ2-5	TRBV11-1	NA	CASSLEQGSQETQYF	TGTGCCAGCAGCCTAGAACAGGGATCACAAGAGACCCAGTACTTC
NA	TRBJ1-2	TRBV6-6	NA	CASSPLPRDGYTF	TGTGCCAGCAGTCCATTACCGAGGGATGGCTACACCTTC
NA	TRBJ1-1	TRBV27	NA	CASSHRAQNTEAFF	TGTGCCAGCAGTCACCGGGCCCAGAACACTGAAGCTTTCTTT
many	TRBJ2-1	TRBV7-2	NA	CASSLADEGPIYNEQFF	TGTGCCAGCAGCTTAGCGGATGAGGGTCCCATCTACAATGAGCAGTTCTTC
few	TRBJ2-1	TRBV15	NA	CATSRDRADEQFF	TGTGCCACCAGCAGAGATCGGGCAGACGAGCAGTTCTTC
few	TRBJ2-3	TRBV4-1	NA	CASSLGTTQDTQYF	TGCGCCAGCAGCCTCGGGACCACCCAAGATACGCAGTATTTT
NA	TRBJ2-1	TRBV3-1	TRBD2	CASSQEPGTRTYNEQFF	TGTGCCAGCAGCCAAGAACCCGGGACTAGGACCTACAATGAGCAGTTCTTC
NA	TRBJ2-3	TRBV28	NA	CASSNREDTQYF	TGTGCCAGCAGTAACAGGGAAGATACGCAGTATTTT
NA	TRBJ1-1	TRBV7-9	NA	CASSLTRPENTEAFF	TGTGCCAGCAGCTTAACCCGACCCGAGAACACTGAAGCTTTCTTT
few	TRBJ2-5	TRBV6-6	NA	CASSYMGPPEETQYF	TGTGCCAGCAGTTACATGGGACCTCCCGAAGAGACCCAGTACTTC
few	TRBJ2-5	TRBV20-1	NA	CSARPWVIETQYF	TGCAGTGCCAGACCCTGGGTGATAGAGACCCAGTACTTC
NA	TRBJ1-2	TRBV4-1	NA	CASGQVGQPNYGYTF	TGCGCCAGCGGCCAAGTAGGACAGCCTAACTATGGCTACACCTTC
NA	TRBJ2-1	TRBV7-9	NA	CASSLGWGDHGDEQFF	TGTGCCAGCAGCTTAGGTTGGGGGGATCATGGAGATGAGCAGTTCTTC
many	TRBJ1-2	TRBV7-9	NA	CASSLGISRSLGYTF	TGTGCCAGCAGCTTAGGAATCTCCAGAAGCCTTGGCTACACCTTC
NA	TRBJ1-1	TRBV9	NA	CASSDGGGNTEAFF	TGTGCCAGCAGCGACGGGGGGGGGAACACTGAAGCTTTCTTT
NA	TRBJ2-3	TRBV9	NA	CASSVSGGEADTQYF	TGTGCCAGCAGCGTATCTGGGGGAGAGGCAGATACGCAGTATTTT
few	TRBJ1-2	TRBV6-5	TRBD1	CASSHPTGKEGGYTF	TGTGCCAGCAGCCACCCGACAGGGAAAGAGGGTGGCTACACCTTC
NA	TRBJ1-2	TRBV12-3/TRBV12-4	NA	CASSLAGEYDYTF	TGTGCCAGCAGTCTTGCAGGGGAGTATGACTACACCTTC
NA	TRBJ2-1	TRBV24-1	TRBD1	CATSDPARTGHNEQFF	TGTGCCACCAGTGATCCCGCTCGGACAGGACACAATGAGCAGTTCTTC
NA	TRBJ1-6	TRBV5-6	TRBD1	CASGTATYNSPLHF	TGTGCCAGCGGGACAGCTACCTATAATTCACCCCTCCACTTT
NA	TRBJ2-3	TRBV11-1	NA	CASSLGYSSTDTQYF	TGTGCCAGCAGCTTAGGGTACTCTAGCACAGATACGCAGTATTTT
NA	TRBJ2-7	TRBV5-1	NA	CASSLRDGSYNEQYF	TGCGCCAGCAGCCTACGGGACGGATCCTACAATGAGCAGTACTTC